This is a list of T cell receptor beta chains from one sample in a study of cytomegalovirus exposure and HLA in healthy donors. Produced via immunoSEQ multiplex PCR; TCRdb's table is partial and in-frame only. The sample contains 100,000 to 150,000 clones, just under 80% of which appear only once. Sequencing used PBMCs. The source of these receptors is a man younger than 40 in good health and CMV-seronegative. Both conserved end residues are part of each CDR3. A D gene is named only where the DNA matches it firmly. Clone size is stated in some rows and not others, as once, few, many or a class when expanded.

>few|TRBV28|.|TRBJ1-2
TGTGCCAGCAGTTTACTAACCGCTAACCTCTATGGCTACACCTTC
CASSLLTANLYGYTF
>few|TRBV28|TRBD1|TRBJ1-2
TGTGCCAGCAGCCGGACCTCAACAGGGGCCGGCGGCTACACCTTC
CASSRTSTGAGGYTF
>once|TRBV7-2|.|TRBJ1-3
TGTGCCAGCAGCTTAGTCTCTGCTGGAAACACCATATATTTT
CASSLVSAGNTIYF
>.|TRBV30|TRBD2|TRBJ2-2
TGTGCCTGGAGTGCCGGGACTAGCGGGAACGCCGGGGAGCTGTTTTTT
CAWSAGTSGNAGELFF
>.|TRBV7-2|.|TRBJ2-7
TGTGCCAGCAGCCTCCCCCCGGGGTGGCAGTACTTC
CASSLPPGWQYF
>.|TRBV6-1|TRBD1|TRBJ1-2
TGTGCCAGCACTCAACACGACAGGGACAATGGCTACACCTTC
CASTQHDRDNGYTF
>.|TRBV5-6|.|TRBJ1-2
TGTGCCAGCAGCTTGGAGACAGTGACCTATGGCTACACCTTC
CASSLETVTYGYTF
>.|TRBV7-8|TRBD1|TRBJ1-1
TGTGCCAGCAGCTTAGATAGACAGGGGCGGACTGAAGCTTTCTTT
CASSLDRQGRTEAFF
>.|TRBV9|.|TRBJ1-1
TGTGCCAGCAGTAATAGTGTGAACACTGAAGCTTTCTTT
CASSNSVNTEAFF
>.|TRBV28|.|TRBJ2-7
TGTGCCAGCAGTATTTTAGCGGAAACCACCTACGAGCAGTACTTC
CASSILAETTYEQYF
>.|TRBV4-3|TRBD2|TRBJ2-3
TGCGCCAGCAGCCAAGTAAAGCTAGCGGGGTACACAGATACGCAGTATTTT
CASSQVKLAGYTDTQYF
>.|TRBV25-1|.|TRBJ1-1
TGTGCCAGCAGTGAATTGGGCAGGGATGGCCCTGAAGCTTTCTTT
CASSELGRDGPEAFF
>.|TRBV27|.|TRBJ1-2
TGTGCCAGCAGGGGAGGCCCAGGCTATGGCTACACCTTC
CASRGGPGYGYTF
>few|TRBV5-4|.|TRBJ2-4
TGTGCCAGCAGCTTGGCCCAGGGGTCAAACATTCAGTACTTC
CASSLAQGSNIQYF
>.|TRBV13|.|TRBJ2-7
TGTGCCAGTTCGGGACATGGCTACGAGCAGTACTTC
CASSGHGYEQYF
>.|TRBV19|.|TRBJ1-5
TGTGCCAGTAGTGGGGGCTTCAATCAGCCCCAGCATTTT
CASSGGFNQPQHF
>.|TRBV2|TRBD2|TRBJ2-3
TGTGCCAGCAGCCTTCTAGTAGCGGGAGGGACAGATACGCAGTATTTT
CASSLLVAGGTDTQYF
>.|TRBV5-1|TRBD1|TRBJ2-1
TGCGCCAGCAGCTTAAACCCACCGGGACAGGGGCACAATGAGCAGTTCTTC
CASSLNPPGQGHNEQFF
>.|TRBV27|.|TRBJ1-1
TGTGCCAGCAGTTTATCTGCGGACAGGAACACTGAAGCTTTCTTT
CASSLSADRNTEAFF
>.|TRBV11-2|TRBD1|TRBJ1-2
TGTGCCAGCAGCCCTAGGACAGGCCCCTATGGCTACACCTTC
CASSPRTGPYGYTF
>.|TRBV27|.|TRBJ2-6
TGTGCCAGCAGTTCTCAGGGTACCGGGGCCAACGTCCTGACTTTC
CASSSQGTGANVLTF
>.|TRBV19|.|TRBJ2-2
TGTGCCAGTAAGGACTCGAACACCGGGGAGCTGTTTTTT
CASKDSNTGELFF
>few|TRBV15|.|TRBJ2-5
TGTGCCACCAGCAGAGACTCCGGACTCCAAGAGACCCAGTACTTC
CATSRDSGLQETQYF
>.|TRBV7-6|TRBD2|TRBJ2-7
TGTGCCAGCAGCTTAGTTAGCGGGGGGTCTTTCTACGAGCAGTACTTC
CASSLVSGGSFYEQYF
>once|TRBV10-3|.|TRBJ1-2
TGTGCCATCAGCACGACGATGGGGGGGAACTATGGCTACACCTTC
CAISTTMGGNYGYTF
>.|TRBV5-6|TRBD2|TRBJ2-3
TGTGCCAGCAGCTTTCTCAGCGGGACTAGCGTCACAGATACGCAGTATTTT
CASSFLSGTSVTDTQYF
>.|TRBV7-2|.|TRBJ1-1
TGTGCCAGCAGCTTAGGATCGGGGAACACTGAAGCTTTCTTT
CASSLGSGNTEAFF
>.|TRBV15|.|TRBJ2-3
TGTGCCACCAGCGGTACAGGGTTCGGGGATACGCAGTATTTT
CATSGTGFGDTQYF
>.|TRBV6-5|.|TRBJ1-2
TGTGCCAGCTGGATAGGGGGACGTACCTATGGCTACACCTTC
CASWIGGRTYGYTF
>few|TRBV5-1|.|TRBJ2-7
TGCGCCAGCAGCTTGGTGCCAGGGGACCCCTACGAGCAGTACTTC
CASSLVPGDPYEQYF
>.|TRBV27|.|TRBJ2-7
TGTGCCAGCAGTTTCGGGTCAGCTAGCGAGCAGTACTTC
CASSFGSASEQYF
>.|TRBV6-1|.|TRBJ1-1
TGTGCCAGCAGTGAGCGGGGGCAGAACACTGAAGCTTTCTTT
CASSERGQNTEAFF
>.|TRBV11-2|TRBD1|TRBJ1-6
TGTGCCAGCAGGCAGGGGGCAGGTAATTCACCCCTCCACTTT
CASRQGAGNSPLHF
>.|TRBV4-2|TRBD2|TRBJ2-5
TGTGCCAGCAGCCCCTTGGCGGGGGGCGCGACCCAGTACTTC
CASSPLAGGATQYF
>.|TRBV29-1|.|TRBJ1-1
TGCAGCGTCAGGACTCCGAACACTGAAGCTTTCTTT
CSVRTPNTEAFF
>.|TRBV4-1|.|TRBJ1-2
TGCGCCAGCAGCCAAGGCGGCAACCGGTATGGCTACACCTTC
CASSQGGNRYGYTF
>few|TRBV9|TRBD1|TRBJ1-2
TGTGCCAGCACGCAGGGGGCTTCTAACTATGGCTACACCTTC
CASTQGASNYGYTF
>.|TRBV4-2|.|TRBJ2-3
TGTGCCAGCAGCCAAGAGGGGGACTCCCTAAGTAGCACAGATACGCAGTATTTT
CASSQEGDSLSSTDTQYF
>.|TRBV27|TRBD2|TRBJ2-7
TGTGCCAGCAGTTTAGCCCTAGCGGCCGTGGGAGAGCAGTACTTC
CASSLALAAVGEQYF
>.|TRBV5-6|.|TRBJ2-4
TGTGCCAGCAGCTTTGGCCAGGGGAGCAAAAACATTCAGTACTTC
CASSFGQGSKNIQYF
>.|TRBV4-3|TRBD2|TRBJ2-5
TGCGCCAGCAGCCAAGTCCTAGCGGGGAAAGAGACCCAGTACTTC
CASSQVLAGKETQYF
>.|TRBV19|TRBD1|TRBJ1-6
TGTGCCAGTAGTCTATGGACAGGGCTTGATTCACCCCTCCACTTT
CASSLWTGLDSPLHF
>.|TRBV7-6|TRBD2|TRBJ2-3
TGTGCCAGCAGAACGACTAGCGGGAGTTCGGATACGCAGTATTTT
CASRTTSGSSDTQYF
>.|TRBV7-2|.|TRBJ2-2
TGTGCCAGCAGGTCACAAAGCGGCTCCGGGGAGCTGTTTTTT
CASRSQSGSGELFF
>.|TRBV28|TRBD2|TRBJ2-1
TGTGCCAGCAGCATTAGCGGGGGCTCCTACAATGAGCAGTTCTTC
CASSISGGSYNEQFF